Each of the 3 T cell receptor beta chains below was sequenced from the same sample in a study of regulatory T cells in long-lasting Graves disease. This sample's time point: newly diagnosed GD, antithyroid drugs for less than 3 months. Construction of the TCR library relied on RNA isolated from PBMCs. Researchers made TCR beta libraries by using iRepertoire HTBI primers and running Arm-PCR on CDR3 regions. Each CDR3 protein is one row after TCRdb ran MiXCR on the multiplex PCR reads. The table records under 300,000 distinct CDR3 sequences, roughly 18% of them present only once. The starting material was peripheral blood mononuclear cells (PBMCs), obtained at new diagnosis, from a patient treated with antithyroid drugs. The receptors originated from a female donor with Graves disease.

In its sample, this clonotype was seen a few times. CDR3 in DNA: TGTGCCAGCAGCCAAGATGGGGGACAGGGCGTTGAAGCTTTCTTT. This gives the protein CASSQDGGQGVEAFF. The V gene is TRBV4-2, the J gene TRBJ1-1, with 9 bases aligning to TRBD1. This CDR3 contains 15 residues. CDR1 is LGHNA, CDR2 YNFKEQ, per germline. With 0 bases clipped from V and 7 bases from J, the junction kept 6 bases outside the gene matches.

This clonotype was observed at least ten times. The chain employs TRBV11-2 and TRBJ2-5; no definite D call. Germline assignment: CDR1 SGHAT and CDR2 FQNNGV. With 0 bases removed from V and 1 base from J, the gap between germline ends came to 3 bases. CDR3 size: 13 residues. This CDR3 is CASSLDLQETQYF. The CDR3 DNA follows: TGTGCCAGCAGCTTAGATCTCCAAGAGACCCAGTACTTC.

This clonotype was detected many times. This chain links TRBV5-4 with TRBJ2-5; D ambiguous. The CDR3 is 13 residues long. The germline CDR1 and CDR2 sequences are SGHNT and YYREEE (reference sequence). V dropped 2 bases and J dropped 5 bases, with 10 bases sitting between them. Here the CDR3 reads CASSFEVEETQYF. The CDR3 coding sequence is TGTGCCAGCAGCTTCGAGGTGGAGGAGACCCAGTACTTC.